Listed here are 14 T cell receptor beta chains from one sample, sequenced in a study of chemoradiotherapy in HPV16-positive cancers. TCRdb's copy holds only in-frame clones and misses some; the assay was immunoSEQ multiplex PCR. The data contain about 68,000 clones, 85% to 90% of them singletons. Material: blood, obtained from a patient who underwent chemoradiotherapy. All receptors come from a human donor with HPV-associated anogenital cancer.

The rearrangement links TRBV10-1 to TRBJ1-1; tentatively, D is TRBD1 (6 bases). CDR3 length: 14 residues. Trimming took 3 bases from V and 6 from J, leaving 14 bases between them. Per the germline V gene, CDR1 is WNHNN and CDR2 is SYGVQD (reference sequence). The CDR3 region is CASSDLDSGPEAFF. The CDR3 bases are TGCGCCAGCAGTGACCTGGACAGCGGCCCTGAAGCTTTCTTT.

This chain links TRBV28 with TRBJ2-5; a weak D match, TRBD2 (5 bases). The ends were cut back, 2 bases at V and 2 bases at J, with 9 bases in the middle. Germline V gives CDR1 MDHEN, CDR2 SYDVKM. The CDR3 consists of 14 residues. Here the CDR3 DNA reads TGTGCCAGCAGTTTACGGCGGGCTCAAGAGACCCAGTACTTC. This encodes CASSLRRAQETQYF.

The rearrangement links TRBV5-4 to TRBJ1-2, with no clear D. CDR3 length: 14 amino acids. Germline assignment: CDR1 SGHNT and CDR2 YYREEE (reference sequence). V lost 1 base and J 8 bases, leaving 15 bases between the germline ends. CDR3 protein: CASSLRRSPQGYTF. The CDR3 DNA follows: TGTGCCAGCAGCTTGCGGAGGTCCCCTCAGGGCTACACCTTC.

The V call is TRBV2, the J call TRBJ1-6, with a weak D call TRBD1 (5 bases). This CDR3 contains 14 residues. Germline-derived CDR1 and CDR2 are SNHLY and FYNNEI. V was cut by 7 bases and J by 6 bases, with 13 bases left in between. In nucleotides, the CDR3 is TGTGCCAGCAATGATCGGGGCCCTAATTCACCCCTCCACTTT. Its translation: CASNDRGPNSPLHF.

This chain joins TRBV7-9 and TRBJ2-7; 13 nucleotides align to TRBD2. The V gene end was trimmed by 5 bases and the J gene end by 6 bases; junction bases not matched to a gene: 10. There are 16 residues in the CDR3. Germline V lookup: CDR1 SEHNR, CDR2 FQNEAQ (reference sequence). The CDR3 coding sequence is TGTGCCAGCAGCACGCCTGGACTAGCGGGAGTCGGCGAGCAGTACTTC. Translating it yields CASSTPGLAGVGEQYF. The full variable domain, with the rest looked up from reference TRBV7-9 and TRBJ2-7, is DTGVSQNPRHKITKRGQNVTFRCDPISEHNRLYWYRQTLGQGPEFLTYFQNEAQLEKSRLLSDRFSAERPKGSFSTLEIQRTEQGDSAMYLCASSTPGLAGVGEQYFGPGTRLTVT.

The V call is TRBV6-6, the J call TRBJ1-1, with a possible D match to TRBD1 (5 bases). This CDR3 comprises 14 residues. Germline V gene data show CDR1 as MNHNY and CDR2 as SVGAGI (reference sequence). V was pared by 6 bases and J by 1 base, with 12 bases between. The CDR3 reads CASRVTASNTEAFF. DNA for the CDR3: TGTGCCAGCAGGGTGACAGCCTCGAACACTGAAGCTTTCTTT.

This clone was seen just once. The chain employs TRBV7-9 and TRBJ2-1; D remains ambiguous. The CDR3 is 13 residues long. The germline V gene has CDR1 SEHNR and CDR2 FQNEAQ (reference sequence). Deletions cut 5 bases from V and 8 bases from J, with 13 bases between. CDR3 protein: CASSLYGTDEQFF. As DNA, the CDR3 is TGTGCCAGCAGCCTTTATGGAACGGATGAGCAGTTCTTC.

The V call is TRBV6-1, the J call TRBJ2-1, with D possibly being TRBD1 or TRBD2 (5 bases each). The germline V gene encodes CDR1 MNHNS and CDR2 SASEGT. CDR3 size: 15 residues. The V end was cut by 0 bases, the J end by 8 bases, with 14 bases between. Here the CDR3 reads CASSEALLGDDEQFF. The CDR3 DNA reads as TGTGCCAGCAGTGAAGCGCTTCTGGGGGACGATGAGCAGTTCTTC.

This chain uses TRBV7-9 with TRBJ2-2, with D perhaps TRBD1 or TRBD2 (6 bases each). This CDR3 has 17 amino acids. Trimming stripped 5 bases from V and 3 bases from J, with 19 bases between. Germline V lookup: CDR1 SEHNR, CDR2 FQNEAQ (reference sequence). The CDR3 reads CASSKSGWGLDTGELFF. CDR3 DNA: TGTGCCAGCAGCAAGAGCGGGTGGGGGCTGGACACCGGGGAGCTGTTTTTT. Looking up the rest from reference TRBV7-9 and TRBJ2-2 gives the full variable domain: DTGVSQNPRHKITKRGQNVTFRCDPISEHNRLYWYRQTLGQGPEFLTYFQNEAQLEKSRLLSDRFSAERPKGSFSTLEIQRTEQGDSAMYLCASSKSGWGLDTGELFFGEGSRLTVL.

CDR3 coding DNA: TGCGCCAGCAGCCAAGAGCCCGGACTAGCGGCCCTGGAGCAGTTCTTC. It codes for CASSQEPGLAALEQFF. The chain carries TRBV4-1 and TRBJ2-1, with 10 positions matching TRBD2. CDR1 is MGHRA, CDR2 YSYEKL, per germline. There are 16 residues in the CDR3. Trimming cost V 0 bases and J 10 bases; bases outside gene matches: 9.

V is TRBV4-2 and J is TRBJ2-7, with 8 nucleotides matching TRBD2. The V gene end was trimmed by 4 bases and the J gene end by 3 bases; junction bases not matched to a gene: 14. Germline-derived CDR1 and CDR2 are LGHNA and YNFKEQ. The CDR3 extends over 17 amino acids. The DNA for the CDR3 is TGTGCCAGCAGCCCCCCTTTCGCGGCGGGGGGAAGCTACGAGCAGTACTTC. It yields the protein CASSPPFAAGGSYEQYF.

The rearrangement joins TRBV18 to TRBJ2-2; D is perhaps TRBD2 (5 bases). With 0 bases removed from V and 1 base from J, the gap between germline ends came to 9 bases. Germline V gene data show CDR1 as KGHSH and CDR2 as LQKENI. The CDR3 is made up of 16 amino acids. The DNA for the CDR3 is TGTGCCAGCTCACCACCGTCAGGAGGGAACACCGGGGAGCTGTTTTTT. Translating it yields CASSPPSGGNTGELFF.

The V call is TRBV30, the J call TRBJ1-2; maybe TRBD1 (5 bases). Germline CDR1 and CDR2: GTSNPN and SVGIG (reference sequence). The CDR3 totals 14 residues. V was pared by 3 bases and J by 6 bases, with 17 bases between. CDR3 in amino acids: CAWSLGVPGDGYTF. The CDR3 region has the DNA TGTGCCTGGAGCCTAGGGGTCCCTGGGGATGGCTACACCTTC.

This clone showed up just once. The chain uses TRBV6-6 and TRBJ2-7; possibly TRBD1 or TRBD2 for D (5 bases each). The germline CDR1 and CDR2 sequences are MNHNY and SVGAGI (reference sequence). V was pared by 0 bases and J by 3 bases, with 12 bases between. This CDR3 has 15 amino acids. The CDR3 reads CASSYSGDPGYEQYF. The DNA for the CDR3 is TGTGCCAGCAGTTACTCGGGGGACCCAGGCTACGAGCAGTACTTC.